This T cell receptor (beta chain) is drawn from a study of post-analysis software for immune sequencing data. Turning to the study itself: The cohort encompassed relapsing-remitting, secondary progressive and progressive-relapsing multiple sclerosis disease courses.

For this clonotype: What it recognizes is unknown.

This CDR3 has 13 amino acids. J was trimmed by 5 bases and V by 2 bases; bases with no gene match: 4. CDR1 is GTSNPN, CDR2 SVGIG, per germline (reference sequence). The study, taken as a whole, reports: F-measure co-clustering was strong for batch-matched samples. Multiple sclerosis patients had significantly lower normalized Chao1 diversity than controls. The five TRBV segments detected at higher frequency in patients than in controls included TRBV5-6, TRBV5-1 and TRBV20-1.

Researchers reported that TCR beta cDNA libraries carried unique molecular identifiers. Each sample of about 0.95 to 11 million input T cells yielded 500,000 or so cDNA molecules, so each molecule approximated one T cell. MiXCR, run by TCRdb on the PCR reads, gives a single entry per CDR3 protein. The sample lists roughly 800,000 distinct CDR3 sequences; roughly 50% were seen once. This chain uses TRBV30 with TRBJ2-7, with 9 bases matching TRBD2. The sequenced sample consisted of blood. The receptor was isolated from a girl under 18 with multiple sclerosis. The CDR3 DNA reads TGTGCCTGGAGTTCTAGCGGGGACCACGAGCAGTACTTC. Amino acids: CAWSSSGDHEQYF.